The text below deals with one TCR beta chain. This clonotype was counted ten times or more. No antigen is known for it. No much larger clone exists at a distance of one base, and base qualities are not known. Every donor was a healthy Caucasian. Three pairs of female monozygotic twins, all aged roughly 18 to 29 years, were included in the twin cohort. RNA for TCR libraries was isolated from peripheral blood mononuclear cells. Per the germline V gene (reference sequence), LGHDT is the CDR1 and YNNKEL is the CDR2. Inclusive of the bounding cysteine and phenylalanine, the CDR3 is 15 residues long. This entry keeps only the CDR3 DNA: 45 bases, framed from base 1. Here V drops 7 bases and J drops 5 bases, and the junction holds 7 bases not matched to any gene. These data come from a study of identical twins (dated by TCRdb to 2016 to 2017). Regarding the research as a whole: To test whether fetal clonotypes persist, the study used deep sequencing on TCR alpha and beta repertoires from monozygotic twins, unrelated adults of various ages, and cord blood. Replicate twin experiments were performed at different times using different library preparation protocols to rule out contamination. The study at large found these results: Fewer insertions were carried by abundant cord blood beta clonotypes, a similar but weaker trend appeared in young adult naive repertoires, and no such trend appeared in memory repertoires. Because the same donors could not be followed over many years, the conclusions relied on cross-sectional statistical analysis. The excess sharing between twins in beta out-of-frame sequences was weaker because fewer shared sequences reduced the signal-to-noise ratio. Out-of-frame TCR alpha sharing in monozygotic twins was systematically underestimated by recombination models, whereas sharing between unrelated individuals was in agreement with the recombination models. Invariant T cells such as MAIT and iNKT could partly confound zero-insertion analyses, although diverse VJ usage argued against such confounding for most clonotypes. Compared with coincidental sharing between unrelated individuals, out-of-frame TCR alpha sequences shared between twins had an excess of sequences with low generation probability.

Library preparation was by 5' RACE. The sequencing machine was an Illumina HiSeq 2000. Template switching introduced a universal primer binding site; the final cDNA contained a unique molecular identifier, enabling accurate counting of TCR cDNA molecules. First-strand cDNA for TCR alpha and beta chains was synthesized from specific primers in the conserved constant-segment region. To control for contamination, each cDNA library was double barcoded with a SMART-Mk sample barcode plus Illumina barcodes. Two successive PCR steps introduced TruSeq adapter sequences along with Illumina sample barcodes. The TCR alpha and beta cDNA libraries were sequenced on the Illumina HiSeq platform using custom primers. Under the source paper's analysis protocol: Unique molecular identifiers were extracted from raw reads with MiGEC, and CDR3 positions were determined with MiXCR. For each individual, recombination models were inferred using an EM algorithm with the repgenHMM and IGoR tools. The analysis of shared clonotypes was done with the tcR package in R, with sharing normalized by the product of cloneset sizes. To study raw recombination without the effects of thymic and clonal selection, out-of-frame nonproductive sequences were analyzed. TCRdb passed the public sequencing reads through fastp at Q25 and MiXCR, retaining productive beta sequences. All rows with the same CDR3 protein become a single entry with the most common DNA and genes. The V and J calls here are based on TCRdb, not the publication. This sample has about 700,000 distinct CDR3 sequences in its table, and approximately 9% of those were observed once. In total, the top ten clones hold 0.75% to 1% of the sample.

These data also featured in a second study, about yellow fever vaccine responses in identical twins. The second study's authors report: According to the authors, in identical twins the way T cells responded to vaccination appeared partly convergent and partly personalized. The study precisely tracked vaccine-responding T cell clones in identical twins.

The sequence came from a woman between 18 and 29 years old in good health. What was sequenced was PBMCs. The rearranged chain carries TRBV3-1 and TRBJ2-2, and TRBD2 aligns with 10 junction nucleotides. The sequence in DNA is TGTGCCAGCAAAGAAAATAGCGGGGGGACCGGGGAGCTGTTTTTT. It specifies CASKENSGGTGELFF. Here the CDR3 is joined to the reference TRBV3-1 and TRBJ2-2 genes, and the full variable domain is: DTAVSQTPKYLVTQMGNDKSIKCEQNLGHDTMYWYKQDSKKFLKIMFSYNNKELIINETVPNRFSPKSPDKAHLNLHINSLELGDSAVYFCASKENSGGTGELFFGEGSRLTVL.